This TCR beta chain was recorded in a study of Graves' ophthalmopathy and Graves' hyperthyroidism. None of the included patients had other autoimmune diseases, uncontrolled infections, pregnancy or lactation, as these led to exclusion. CDR3 regions of TCR beta were amplified from RNA transcripts. HTBI primers primed a first-round RT-PCR, and a second-round multiplex PCR followed. TCRdb independently ran MiXCR on the multiplex PCR reads; one entry per CDR3 protein. The sample includes some 1.1 million distinct CDR3 sequences, 36% of them seen just once. This clonotype has just a few counts. The sample taken for sequencing was peripheral blood or thyroid tissue (not recorded which). The clonotype originates from an adult man with Graves' hyperthyroidism.

The CDR3 loop reads CSARTSGSDTGELFF. The CDR3 coding sequence is TGCAGTGCTAGGACTAGCGGGAGTGACACCGGGGAGCTGTTTTTT. The chain couples TRBV20-1 to TRBJ2-2; 12 bases fit TRBD2. This CDR3 has 15 amino acids. Germline CDR1 and CDR2: DFQATT and SNEGSKA (reference sequence). The junction had 2 bases not matched to a gene; V was cut back by 3 bases and J by 3 bases.